The T cell receptor (beta chain) under discussion was sequenced for a study of cytomegalovirus exposure and HLA in healthy donors. Study-wide background: Out of 398 genotyped donors, less than 85% belonged to the Caucasian-associated ancestry cluster. Study-level points and caveats: A later analysis linked a missense DCLRE1C variant to TCR beta V- and J-gene trimming. Roughly even sequencing depth across donors was the assumption behind the presence/absence analyses. The authors listed approximately 150 TCR beta chains as cytomegalovirus-associated.

It was with 60 Vbeta and 13 Jbeta primers that the PCR ran. TCRdb's table, derived via immunoSEQ multiplex PCR, lists solely in-frame clones and lacks some. The repertoire holds roughly 180,000 clones, with about four fifths as singletons. A note on this clone: Its antigen is as yet unknown.

The CDR3 covers 12 residues. In germline, CDR1 is GTSNPN, CDR2 SVGIG (reference sequence). Between the trimmed V and J ends, which lost 5 bases and 4 bases, there was a span of 11 bases. The chain links TRBV30 to TRBJ1-2, with a possible D match to TRBD1 (5 bases). This receptor was identified in a male donor in good health and CMV-seronegative. The material sequenced was PBMCs. This chain's CDR3 is CAWGLGPYGYTF. The DNA of the CDR3 is TGTGCCTGGGGGTTGGGGCCCTATGGCTACACCTTC.